Listed below are T cell receptor beta chains from one sample, sequenced in a study of shared clonotypes between healthy human individuals. Data came from immunoSEQ multiplex PCR; TCRdb stores just in-frame clones and leaves some out. The repertoire holds roughly 1 million clones, with roughly 80% as singletons. The sample consisted of memory CD4+ T cells sorted from blood. These receptors were obtained from a man younger than 30 in good health. Each CDR3 is given with its conserved first and last residue. Each record gives: V gene, clone size, CDR3 length, CDR3 protein. Some rows mark clone size as missing; the rest say once, few, many or name a class of expanded clone.

>TRBV19|-|15
CASSTTSGPRDTQYF
>TRBV7-9|few|13
CASSLEDRGEAFF
>TRBV2|-|13
CASSELGSNEAFF
>TRBV7-9|-|15
CASSAPGQGRNTIYF
>TRBV28|-|18
CASSSPSGGQGGRQPQHF
>TRBV30|-|15
CAWSQKGQSNEKLFF
>TRBV6-1|-|16
CASSGGGGQRYNEQFF
>TRBV2|once|13
CASSVGGTDTQYF
>TRBV4-1|-|14
CASSLTSSGATPFF
>TRBV19|-|14
CASGTDRATYGYTF
>TRBV29-1|-|13
CSVEDQGLETQYF
>TRBV2|-|13
CASIGDYYNEQFF
>TRBV19|-|14
CASSEAGGVYGYTF
>TRBV6-5|many|15
CASSPNRLTDYEQYF
>TRBV6-1|-|14
CASSDQGVSYEQYF
>TRBV7-9|-|15
CASSVAGSNTGELFF
>TRBV30|-|15
CAWSPPWGAGDGYTF
>TRBV7-2|-|15
CASTYLAGGYNEQFF
>TRBV2|-|14
CASSGTKGGERAFF
>TRBV7-8|many|15
CASSLSGDQGSGYTF
>TRBV18|-|16
CASSPPGVYSNQPQHF
>TRBV18|-|18
CASSQPLPQGGGSYEQYF
>TRBV25-1|-|12
CASSVTGEKLFF
>TRBV5-4|-|16
CASSRSGLAGIEEQFF
>TRBV7-8|-|12
CASSLYGGVPRF
>TRBV6-1|-|13
CASTGLNSYEQYF
>TRBV9|-|11
CASSVITILHF
>TRBV5-1|-|12
CASSFPAETQYF
>TRBV19|few|14
CASSPTVSNQPQHF
>TRBV7-9|-|17
CASRPKLDRDYNEKLFF
>TRBV2|-|10
CASSYDTQYF
>TRBV7-9|-|15
CASSWDRGPSTEAFF
>TRBV7-9|-|15
CASREAGGSNEKLFF
>TRBV5-1|-|11
CASSSNREQFF
>TRBV9|-|17
CASSASRQGYYNSPLHF
>TRBV11-2|-|12
CASSLNATPLHF
>TRBV6-5|-|12
CASSAGYNEQFF
>TRBV19|-|12
CASSIREGEQFF
>TRBV10-3|once|14
CAISESPGEETQYF
>TRBV6-6|-|16
CASSLHRQGISYEQYF
>TRBV30|-|12
CAWSPSDSPLHF
>TRBV28|-|16
CASRGQGPSSYNEQFF
>TRBV5-6|-|16
CASSLVGQGASGEQFF